Described below is a single T cell receptor beta chain sequence and its context. Its matching antigen is unknown. Amplification used 60 Vbeta primers and 13 Jbeta primers. Assay used: immunoSEQ multiplex PCR; TCRdb lists only in-frame clones, some missing. Of 150,000 or so clones listed, 70% to 90% were seen once; the top ten hold roughly 9.3%. This record comes from a study of cytomegalovirus exposure and HLA in healthy donors. Study results and limitations: Later work associated fewer than 20,000 TCR beta sequences with HLA alleles at 0.05 false discovery rate. Across donors, most TCRs were seen rarely, yet some public ones were widespread.

This receptor was taken from a man aged 18 to 30 in good health and CMV-seropositive. What was sequenced was PBMCs.

The CDR3 sequence: CASSLGQGEQYF. CDR3 bases: TGTGCCAGCAGTTTAGGGCAGGGCGAGCAGTACTTC. This chain joins TRBV27 and TRBJ2-7, with D maybe TRBD1 (5 bases). V lost 2 bases to trimming and J lost 6 bases, with 8 bases between them. There are 12 residues in the CDR3. Germline loops: CDR1 MNHEY, CDR2 SMNVEV (reference sequence).